This T cell receptor (beta chain) was observed in a study of blood T cell repertoires in COVID-19. Study in general: The United States, Italy and Spain supplied acute and convalescent COVID-19 samples. PBMCs, B-cell-depleted T cells, or T cells were the source of the cDNA or gDNA that made up the material.

Authors' analysis steps: Reference gene primer amplification gave nucleated cell count estimates. Repertoires were generated with immunoSEQ multiplex PCR, while TCRdb's copy carries only in-frame clones and drops some. For V, J and clone size, that table is used; D and trimming come from the DNA. The table shows 120,000 to 150,000 clones, with roughly 80% occurring only once. The CDR3 has 13 amino acids. Trimming removed 10 bases from V and 5 bases from J; junction bases left unmatched: 8. CDR1 and CDR2 from the germline V gene are SNHLY and FYNNEI. Specimen: peripheral blood. This clonotype was sampled from a woman in her thirties or forties with active or convalescent COVID-19. The chain uses TRBV2 and TRBJ2-3; TRBD1 aligns across 8 bases. CDR3 amino acids: CATGQDYVDTQYF. The CDR3 DNA reads as TGTGCCACGGGACAGGATTATGTAGATACGCAGTATTTT.